This T cell receptor beta chain was profiled in a study of shared clonotypes between healthy human individuals. General study results and limits: Shared clonotypes: 4.5% to 6% naive CD4, roughly 3.8% naive CD8, 2.3% memory CD4, 0.35% to 0.5% memory CD8.

A note on this clone: Its antigen is unknown.

The germline gives CDR1 MDHEN, CDR2 SYDVKM. The CDR3 consists of 16 residues. Unmatched junction bases numbered 8, after V lost 4 bases and J lost 2 bases. Original data processing: With immunoSEQ giving junction-only sequences and no quality scores, filtering differed. Using immunoSEQ multiplex PCR, the repertoire was profiled, and TCRdb retains in-frame clones only, with some absent. V, J and clone size are those of that table, while D and trimming were read from the DNA. Of about 2.3 million clones in the sample, approximately 93% are singletons; the top ten hold about 0.39%. Splitting the CD4+ cells yielded a CD45RA+ naive subset and a CD45RA-negative memory subset.

The TCR comes from a man between 18 and 35 years old in good health. Some clones in this sample may be carry-over from other donors' samples. The rearrangement uses TRBV28 and TRBJ2-3; 8 nucleotides line up with TRBD2. The specimen was naive CD4+ T cells from PBMCs. As for subset: CD45RA+ positively selected. The CDR3 region has the DNA TGTGCCAGCAGTTCTTTCGCAGCGGGAGACACAGATACGCAGTATTTT. Its translation: CASSSFAAGDTDTQYF.